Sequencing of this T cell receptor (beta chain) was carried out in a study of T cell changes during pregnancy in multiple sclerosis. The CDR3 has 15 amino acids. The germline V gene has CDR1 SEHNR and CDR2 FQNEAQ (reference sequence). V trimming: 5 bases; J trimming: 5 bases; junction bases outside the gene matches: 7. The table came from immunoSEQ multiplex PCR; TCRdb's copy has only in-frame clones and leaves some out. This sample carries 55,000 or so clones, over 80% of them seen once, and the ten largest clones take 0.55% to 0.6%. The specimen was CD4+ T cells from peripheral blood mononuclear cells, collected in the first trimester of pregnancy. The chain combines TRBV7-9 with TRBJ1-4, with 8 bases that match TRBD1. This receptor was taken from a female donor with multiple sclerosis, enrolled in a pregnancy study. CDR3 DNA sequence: TGTGCCAGCAGCGCAGGGGACAGGCTAAATGAAAAACTGTTTTTT. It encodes CASSAGDRLNEKLFF.